This TCR beta chain is drawn from a study of CD8 T cells in ankylosing spondylitis. Each CDR3 protein is one row after TCRdb ran MiXCR on the 5' RACE reads. The sample holds about 240,000 distinct CDR3 sequences, roughly 10% seen once. The CDR3 consists of 15 residues. Germline loops: CDR1 SGHKS, CDR2 YYEKEE (reference sequence). V was pared by 2 bases and J by 5 bases, with 14 bases between. Sequencing used blood, either unsorted or a sorted T cell fraction (not recorded which). This chain connects TRBV5-5 to TRBJ2-4; possible D gene TRBD2, 5 bases. The clonotype originates from a male donor with ankylosing spondylitis or in good health (not recorded which). CDR3 DNA sequence: TGTGCCAGCAGCTTCGGGGAAACCTCTCAAAACATTCAGTACTTC. Its translation is CASSFGETSQNIQYF.